These 12 T cell receptor beta chains were sequenced from one sample in a study of shared clonotypes between healthy human individuals. The method was immunoSEQ multiplex PCR; TCRdb's version includes in-frame clones alone and lacks a portion of them. The repertoire holds more than 900,000 clones, 75% to 85% seen once, with 0.61% in the top ten. Sequenced input: memory CD4+ T cells from PBMCs. Stated subset: CD45RA-negative fraction. The source is a young man in good health. Some clones in this sample may be carry-over from other donors' samples.

This chain joins TRBV5-1 and TRBJ2-3; D possibly corresponds to TRBD1 (5 bases). Germline loops: CDR1 SGHRS, CDR2 YFSETQ. The CDR3 covers 14 residues. V dropped 0 bases and J dropped 4 bases, with 9 bases sitting between them. The CDR3 reads CASSLGTLSDTQYF. The CDR3 coding sequence is TGCGCCAGCAGCTTGGGGACACTTTCAGATACGCAGTATTTT. The full variable domain, completed using reference TRBV5-1 and TRBJ2-3, is KAGVTQTPRYLIKTRGQQVTLSCSPISGHRSVSWYQQTPGQGLQFLFEYFSETQRNKGNFPGRFSGRQFSNSRSEMNVSTLELGDSALYLCASSLGTLSDTQYFGPGTRLTVL.

The rearrangement joins TRBV7-8 to TRBJ2-6; D not resolved. Germline values: CDR1 SGHVS, CDR2 FQNEAQ. V was cut by 6 bases and J by 0 bases, with 12 bases left in between. This CDR3 has 16 residues. Here the CDR3 DNA reads TGTGCCAGCAGTCCGGACGCTAGCTCTGGGGCCAACGTCCTGACTTTC. Translating gives CASSPDASSGANVLTF.

This chain links TRBV28 with TRBJ2-2; TRBD2 matches 11 bases. V shed 1 base and J 3 bases; nucleotides not matched to a gene: 13. This CDR3 is built from 20 residues. CDR1 is MDHEN, CDR2 SYDVKM, per germline. Written as DNA, the CDR3 is TGTGCCAGCAGTTTATTCATGGTGGGACTAGCGGTGTTGGACACCGGGGAGCTGTTTTTT. Translation gives CASSLFMVGLAVLDTGELFF.

The V gene is TRBV7-7, the J gene TRBJ1-4; TRBD1 agrees at 7 bases. The V gene's germline CDR1 is SSHAT and CDR2 FNYEAQ (reference sequence). This CDR3 contains 15 residues. Trimming cost V 5 bases and J 7 bases; bases outside gene matches: 10. The CDR3 DNA reads as TGTGCCAGCAGCGCCCGACAGGGCTTTTTTGAAAAACTGTTTTTT. Its translation is CASSARQGFFEKLFF.

V usage is TRBV5-1 and J usage is TRBJ2-3; D possibly corresponds to TRBD2 (5 bases). Looked up from germline, CDR1 is SGHRS and CDR2 is YFSETQ. The CDR3 is 15 residues long. Trimming stripped 0 bases from V and 2 bases from J, with 10 bases between. The CDR3, as DNA: TGCGCCAGCAGCTTGGGGGCTAGCTTCACAGATACGCAGTATTTT. This gives the protein CASSLGASFTDTQYF.

The rearrangement links TRBV11-2 to TRBJ2-7; D unclear. The CDR3 sequence is 15 residues long. The germline gives CDR1 SGHAT, CDR2 FQNNGV. Trimming took off 3 bases at V and 1 base at J, with 13 bases between the two ends. The CDR3, as DNA: TGTGCCAGCAGCTTTTGGAGCGCATCTTCCTACGAGCAGTACTTC. This sequence encodes CASSFWSASSYEQYF.

V is TRBV6-1 and J is TRBJ2-7, with 8 bases aligning to TRBD2. V lost 7 bases and J lost 3; bases outside the gene matches: 8. Germline loops: CDR1 MNHNS, CDR2 SASEGT. The CDR3 contains 14 residues. CDR3 nucleotide sequence: TGTGCCAGCACGTTGGTAGCGGGATACTACGAGCAGTACTTC. Protein: CASTLVAGYYEQYF.

The chain has TRBV5-1 and TRBJ2-7; a possible D gene is TRBD2 (6 bases). V dropped 3 bases and J dropped 0 bases, with 16 bases sitting between them. This CDR3 contains 16 residues. The germline CDR1 and CDR2 sequences are SGHRS and YFSETQ. The CDR3: CASSSARDSNSYEQYF. The CDR3 DNA sequence: TGCGCCAGCAGCTCCGCCCGGGACTCGAACTCCTACGAGCAGTACTTC.

With respect to this clone: Other DNA sequences within the sample encode an identical CDR3. The genes are TRBV5-1 and TRBJ1-3, with D unclear. Trimming removed 2 bases from V and 0 bases from J, with 6 bases in between. The CDR3 length is 14 residues. The germline gives CDR1 SGHRS, CDR2 YFSETQ. The CDR3 bases are TGCGCCAGCAGCTTAGCAAGCTCTGGAAACACCATATATTTT. Its translation is CASSLASSGNTIYF.

The chain combines TRBV6-5 with TRBJ1-5; D not resolved. The CDR3 is made up of 15 amino acids. Germline V gives CDR1 MNHEY, CDR2 SVGAGI. Trimming removed 4 bases from V and 0 bases from J, with 10 bases in between. The chain's CDR3 is CASSLGPGSNQPQHF. The DNA for the CDR3 is TGTGCCAGCAGTTTAGGCCCAGGTAGCAATCAGCCCCAGCATTTT.

This clone is a singleton in its sample. This chain links TRBV2 with TRBJ2-5, with D perhaps matching TRBD2 (5 bases). V was shortened by 4 bases and J by 5 bases, with 11 bases between the two germline ends. The germline CDR1 and CDR2 sequences are SNHLY and FYNNEI. CDR3 length equals 13 residues. The CDR3 region has the DNA TGTGCCAGCAGTGTAGACGGCGGGGAGACCCAGTACTTC. Amino acids: CASSVDGGETQYF.

The chain carries TRBV27 and TRBJ1-2, with 10 nucleotides matching TRBD1. V lost 5 bases, J lost 7 bases, and 13 bases stayed unmatched. Germline CDR1 reads MNHEY; CDR2 reads SMNVEV (reference sequence). The CDR3 runs 16 residues. CDR3 sequence (DNA): TGTGCCAGCAGTCCGATCGGGACAGGGGTTCAGAGTGGCTACACCTTC. Translated, it gives CASSPIGTGVQSGYTF.